Shown below are 13 T cell receptor beta chains from a single sample sequenced in a study of CD8 T cells in ankylosing spondylitis. No antigen is known for these receptors. TCRdb ran MiXCR on the 5' RACE reads and lists one entry per CDR3 protein. This repertoire shows around 390,000 distinct CDR3 sequences, 20% to 25% found once; its top ten account for 16%. General study points: One TCR beta motif, made up of several highly homologous variants, appeared characteristic of ankylosing spondylitis blood.

The sequencing sample was made of blood, either unsorted or a sorted T cell fraction (not recorded which). The receptors were gathered from a male donor with ankylosing spondylitis.

The rearrangement links TRBV10-3 to TRBJ2-1, with 16 nucleotides matching TRBD2. The CDR3 sequence is 18 residues long. V was pared by 10 bases and J by 7 bases, with 16 bases of the junction left unmatched. The V gene's germline CDR1 is ENHRY and CDR2 SYGVKD. The CDR3, as DNA: TGTGCCACCCAACCGGGACTAGCGGGAGGGCTGAGGGTGAATGAGCAGTTCTTC. Its protein is CATQPGLAGGLRVNEQFF.

This chain connects TRBV12-5 to TRBJ2-1; 9 bases line up with TRBD1. J gave up 16 bases and V 7 bases, and 11 bases lay outside the gene matches. Germline loops: CDR1 LGHNT, CDR2 FRNRAP. The CDR3 totals 12 residues. The CDR3 loop is CASAPGGQGGFF. The CDR3 DNA sequence: TGTGCTAGTGCCCCTGGGGGACAGGGCGGATTCTTC.

Only a few counts were recorded for this clonotype. V gene TRBV24-1 combines with J gene TRBJ2-1, with TRBD1 identical over 9 bases. Germline V lookup: CDR1 KGHDR, CDR2 SFDVKD. V shed 1 base, J shed 4 bases, and the junction held 4 bases outside the gene matches. This CDR3 has 16 amino acids. The chain's CDR3 is CATSDLGDRAYNEQFF. The CDR3, as DNA: TGTGCCACCAGTGATTTAGGGGACAGGGCTTACAATGAGCAGTTCTTC.

This clonotype was observed a handful of times. The gene calls are TRBV9 and TRBJ2-5; D is ambiguous. Trimming pared 0 bases from V and 1 base from J, leaving 10 bases between. The CDR3 length is 15 residues. The V gene's germline CDR1 is SGDLS and CDR2 YYNGEE. Here the CDR3 reads CASSVGSGLQETQYF. CDR3 nucleotide sequence: TGTGCCAGCAGCGTAGGTTCAGGCCTCCAAGAGACCCAGTACTTC.

The V and J genes are TRBV30 and TRBJ2-7; 9 positions agree with TRBD2. The germline V gene encodes CDR1 GTSNPN and CDR2 SVGIG (reference sequence). The V and J ends lost 0 bases and 13 bases, in that order; junction bases with no gene match: 7. CDR3 length equals 12 residues. Here the CDR3 reads CAWSVQREVLYF. As DNA, the CDR3 is TGTGCCTGGAGTGTACAGCGGGAGGTCCTCTACTTC.

This clonotype was recorded a few times. The chain couples TRBV14 to TRBJ2-2; the D gene is possibly TRBD2 (5 bases). The CDR3 sequence is 16 residues long. Germline-derived CDR1 and CDR2 are SGHDN and FVKESK. Between the trimmed V and J ends, which lost 2 bases and 2 bases, there was a span of 12 bases. The CDR3 nucleotides are TGTGCCAGCAGCCAACAACTAGGCCCAAACACCGGGGAGCTGTTTTTT. It is translated as CASSQQLGPNTGELFF.

A few counts support this clonotype. The CDR3 reads CASSRIGQGDSPLHF. The CDR3, as DNA: TGTGCCAGCAGCCGCATAGGACAGGGTGATTCACCCCTCCACTTT. The chain has TRBV11-3 and TRBJ1-6; the match to TRBD1 covers 8 bases. The CDR3 has 15 residues. Germline V gene data show CDR1 as SGHNT and CDR2 as YENEEA. The V gene end was trimmed by 5 bases and the J gene end by 8 bases; junction bases not matched to a gene: 8.

The V call is TRBV7-2, the J call TRBJ2-3; TRBD2 matches at 12 bases. CDR3 length: 16 residues. With V trimmed by 5 bases and J by 6 bases, 9 bases remained unmatched. Germline V CDR1 and CDR2: SGHTA, FQGNSA. CDR3 sequence (DNA): TGTGCCAGCAGCCCCCAACTAGCGGGAGGCGGGGATACGCAGTATTTT. It specifies CASSPQLAGGGDTQYF.

This clonotype came up once. The gene calls are TRBV6-5 and TRBJ2-3; TRBD1 matches 7 bases. The trim removed 4 bases at V and 4 bases at J, leaving 5 bases unmatched. CDR3 length: 14 amino acids. Germline V gives CDR1 MNHEY, CDR2 SVGAGI. The CDR3 coding sequence is TGTGCCAGCAGTTCGTACAGGGGTTCAGATACGCAGTATTTT. Its translation is CASSSYRGSDTQYF.

The chain combines TRBV14 with TRBJ2-1; D may be TRBD2 (5 bases). The germline CDR1 and CDR2 sequences are SGHDN and FVKESK. The CDR3 contains 13 residues. The V and J ends lost 4 bases and 9 bases respectively, with 13 bases between them. As DNA, the CDR3 is TGTGCCAGCAGCCCAAACTGGGCGGGTGAGCAGTTCTTC. Its translation: CASSPNWAGEQFF. The entire variable domain, with the rest obtained from reference TRBV14 and TRBJ2-1, is as follows: EAGVTQFPSHSVIEKGQTVTLRCDPISGHDNLYWYRRVMGKEIKFLLHFVKESKQDESGMPNNRFLAERTGGTYSTLKVQPAELEDSGVYFCASSPNWAGEQFFGPGTRLTVL.

This clonotype was picked up a small number of times. The chain is built from TRBV29-1 and TRBJ1-1; maybe TRBD1 (5 bases). The ends were cut back, 6 bases at V and 5 bases at J, with 10 bases in the middle. The CDR3 covers 11 residues. Looked up from germline, CDR1 is SQVTM and CDR2 is ANQGSEA. CDR3 nucleotides: TGCAGCGTGGGGGAGGGGACTGAAGCTTTCTTT. It specifies CSVGEGTEAFF.

The chain joins TRBV3-1 to TRBJ2-7; 12 nucleotides align to TRBD2. Germline CDR1 and CDR2: LGHDT and YNNKEL (reference sequence). The CDR3 length is 15 residues. Trimming cost V 4 bases and J 11 bases; bases outside gene matches: 12. CDR3: CASSRPGTSGCLEYF. The CDR3 DNA follows: TGTGCCAGCAGCCGGCCCGGGACTAGCGGGTGTCTTGAGTACTTC.

This sequence joins TRBV11-3 and TRBJ1-6; no clear D gene. CDR1 is SGHNT, CDR2 YENEEA, per germline. This CDR3 has 13 residues. Trimming shortened V by 0 bases and J by 11 bases, and 8 bases separated the two germline ends. CDR3 sequence reads: CASSLEEVAPLHF. DNA for the CDR3: TGTGCCAGCAGCTTAGAGGAGGTTGCACCCCTCCACTTT. The entire variable domain, with the rest obtained from reference TRBV11-3 and TRBJ1-6, is as follows: EAGVVQSPRYKIIEKKQPVAFWCNPISGHNTLYWYLQNLGQGPELLIRYENEEAVDDSQLPKDRFSAERLKGVDSTLKIQPAELGDSAVYLCASSLEEVAPLHFGNGTRLTVT.